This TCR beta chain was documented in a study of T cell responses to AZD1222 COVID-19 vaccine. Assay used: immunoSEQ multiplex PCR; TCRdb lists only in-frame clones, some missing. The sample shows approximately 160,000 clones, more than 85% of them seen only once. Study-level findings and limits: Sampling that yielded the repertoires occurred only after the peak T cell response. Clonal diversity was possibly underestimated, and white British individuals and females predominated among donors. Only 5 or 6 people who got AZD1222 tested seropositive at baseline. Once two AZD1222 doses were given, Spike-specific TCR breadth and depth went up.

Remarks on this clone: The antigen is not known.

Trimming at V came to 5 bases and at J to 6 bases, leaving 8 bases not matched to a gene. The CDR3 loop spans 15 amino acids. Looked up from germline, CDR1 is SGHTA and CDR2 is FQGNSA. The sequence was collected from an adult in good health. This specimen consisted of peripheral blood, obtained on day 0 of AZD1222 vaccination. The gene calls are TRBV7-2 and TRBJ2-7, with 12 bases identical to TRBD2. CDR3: CASSPPLAGGLEQYF. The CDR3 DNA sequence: TGTGCCAGCAGCCCCCCTCTAGCGGGAGGGCTCGAGCAGTACTTC. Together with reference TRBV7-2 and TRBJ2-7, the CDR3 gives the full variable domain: GAGVSQSPSNKVTEKGKDVELRCDPISGHTALYWYRQSLGQGLEFLIYFQGNSAPDKSGLPSDRFSAERTGGSVSTLTIQRTQQEDSAVYLCASSPPLAGGLEQYFGPGTRLTVT.